The rows below give T cell receptor beta chains drawn from one sample of a study of shared T cell receptors in the human thymus. Using immunoSEQ multiplex PCR, the repertoire was profiled, and TCRdb retains in-frame clones only, with some absent. This table holds some 700,000 clones, 70% to 90% found once. The data were also submitted as part of a second study, on human thymus T cells.

Input material: thymocytes. These receptors all come from a boy under three years old with a congenital heart defect. The CDR3 runs from the conserved cysteine through the conserved F or W. Some rows mark clone size as missing; the rest say once, few, many or name a class of expanded clone.

clone size,J gene,V gene,CDR3 protein
.,TRBJ2-2,TRBV19,CASSPSRGRWMEGTGELFF
.,TRBJ2-1,TRBV4-3,CASSQDPVGQKYNEQFF
.,TRBJ2-5,TRBV5-6,CASSQNWDRGYQETQYF
few,TRBJ2-1,TRBV27,CASSSRRHPREQFF
.,TRBJ2-4,TRBV5-1,CASSLTGTSGSGRAKNIQYF
.,TRBJ2-2,TRBV7-2,CATRTGRSNTGELFF
.,TRBJ2-1,TRBV14,CASSQGGVLAGGPYNEQFF
.,TRBJ2-5,TRBV7-9,CASSLPGQETQYF
few,TRBJ2-2,TRBV30,CAWSAQNTGELFF
.,TRBJ1-3,TRBV7-8,CASSLRRPLPEDTGNTIYF
.,TRBJ2-5,TRBV10-2,CASTQTGRRGQETQYF
.,TRBJ2-7,TRBV19,CASSTKITTGSYEQYF
.,TRBJ2-7,TRBV14,CASSQRLAGRYEQYF
few,TRBJ1-1,TRBV29-1,CSVVEIGTEAFF
.,TRBJ2-7,TRBV7-9,CATQGLAGSSSYEQYF
.,TRBJ1-2,TRBV15,CATSPRTGGPTIYGYTF
.,.,TRBV29-1,CSPAGWYEQYF
.,TRBJ1-5,TRBV7-6,CASSLMGQGNQPQHF
once,TRBJ2-7,TRBV11-2,CASSFEREGSYEQYF
.,TRBJ1-1,TRBV2,CASRPGGGYTEAFF
.,TRBJ2-7,TRBV19,CASSIDGTGAYEQYF
.,TRBJ2-5,TRBV7-2,CASSALAEETQYF
.,TRBJ2-4,TRBV7-2,CASSFVQVRTGKNIQYF
.,TRBJ2-1,TRBV6-1,CASSASAGDNEQFF
once,TRBJ2-7,TRBV6-5,CAAESSGRSQSRYF
once,TRBJ2-1,TRBV15,CATSRGTGYNEQFF
.,TRBJ1-1,TRBV5-6,CASSLGRAGRGYVNTEAFF
.,TRBJ2-1,TRBV11-2,CASSTTGGIGNEQFF
.,TRBJ2-3,TRBV5-4,CASSLGSVSTDTQYF
.,TRBJ2-7,TRBV5-6,CASSLGRGTLYEQYF
.,TRBJ2-2,TRBV25-1,CASSPHCASGLNTGELFF
.,TRBJ2-6,TRBV25-1,CASSERDAECGANVLTF
.,TRBJ2-3,TRBV4-2,CASSQGRLAGGSDTQYF
.,TRBJ2-1,TRBV2,CASNKLAALRPYNEQFF
.,TRBJ2-7,TRBV19,CASSPEDRGRTYEQYF
.,TRBJ2-5,TRBV28,CASSLGTAQETQYF
.,TRBJ2-7,TRBV15,CATSGLTGLAGSTLPYEQYF
.,TRBJ1-1,TRBV6-4,CASSRGPDGNTEAFF
.,TRBJ2-7,TRBV20-1,CSATTTHEQYF
.,TRBJ2-3,TRBV29-1,CSVRTRTGGPDTQYF
.,TRBJ2-2,TRBV27,CASILREFGPGELFF
.,TRBJ2-7,TRBV29-1,CSVVGSLSYEQYF
.,TRBJ2-7,TRBV4-2,CASSHTSRDAAGGPYEQYF
.,TRBJ2-5,TRBV5-4,CASRHRGRETQYF
.,TRBJ2-4,TRBV11-3,CASSHRQGGDIQYF
.,TRBJ2-3,TRBV27,CASSLRTSGSTDTQYF